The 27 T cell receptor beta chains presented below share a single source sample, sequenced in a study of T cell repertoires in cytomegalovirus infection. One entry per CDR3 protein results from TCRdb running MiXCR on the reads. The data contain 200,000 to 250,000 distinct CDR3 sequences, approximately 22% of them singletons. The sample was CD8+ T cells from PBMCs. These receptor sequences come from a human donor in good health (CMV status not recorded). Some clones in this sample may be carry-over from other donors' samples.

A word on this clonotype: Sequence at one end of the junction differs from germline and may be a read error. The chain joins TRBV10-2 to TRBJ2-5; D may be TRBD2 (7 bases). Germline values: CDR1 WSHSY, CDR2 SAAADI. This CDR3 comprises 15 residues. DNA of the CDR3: TGCACCAGCAGTGACACCGCGGGGGCTGAGGAGACCCAGTACTTC. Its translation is CTSSDTAGAEETQYF.

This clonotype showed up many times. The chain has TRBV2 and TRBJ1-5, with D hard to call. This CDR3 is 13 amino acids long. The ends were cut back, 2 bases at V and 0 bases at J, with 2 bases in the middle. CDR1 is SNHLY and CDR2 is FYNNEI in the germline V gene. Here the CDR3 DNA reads TGTGCCAGCAGTGAATATAGCAATCAGCCCCAGCATTTT. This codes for CASSEYSNQPQHF. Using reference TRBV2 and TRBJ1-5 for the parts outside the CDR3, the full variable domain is EPEVTQTPSHQVTQMGQEVILRCVPISNHLYFYWYRQILGQKVEFLVSFYNNEISEKSEIFDDQFSVERPDGSNFTLKIRSTKLEDSAMYFCASSEYSNQPQHFGDGTRLSIL.

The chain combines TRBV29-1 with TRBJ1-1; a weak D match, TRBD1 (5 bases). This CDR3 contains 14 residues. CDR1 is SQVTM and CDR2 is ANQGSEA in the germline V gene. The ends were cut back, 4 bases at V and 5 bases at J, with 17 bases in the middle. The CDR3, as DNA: TGCAGCGTTGCGGGGGACGGCGGGGGGACTGAAGCTTTCTTT. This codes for CSVAGDGGGTEAFF.

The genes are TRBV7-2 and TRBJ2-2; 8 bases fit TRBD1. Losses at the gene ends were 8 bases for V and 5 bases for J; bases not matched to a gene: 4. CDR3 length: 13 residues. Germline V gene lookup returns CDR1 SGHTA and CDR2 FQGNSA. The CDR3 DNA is TGTGCCAGCTTCACAGGGGGGACCGGGGAGCTGTTTTTT. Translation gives CASFTGGTGELFF.

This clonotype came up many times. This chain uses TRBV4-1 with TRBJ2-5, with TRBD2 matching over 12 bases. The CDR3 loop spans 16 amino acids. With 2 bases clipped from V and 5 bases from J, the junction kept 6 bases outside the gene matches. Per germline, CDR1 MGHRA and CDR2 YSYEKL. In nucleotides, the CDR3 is TGCGCCAGCAGCCAATCTCTAGCGGGGGGGCGGGAGACCCAGTACTTC. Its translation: CASSQSLAGGRETQYF.

CDR3 amino acids: CASSYVGGFQETQYF. CDR3 nucleotide sequence: TGTGCCAGCAGTTATGTCGGAGGGTTCCAAGAGACCCAGTACTTC. The chain has TRBV6-5 and TRBJ2-5, with TRBD2 as a possible D gene (6 bases). V was shortened by 3 bases and J by 1 base, with 12 bases between the two germline ends. This CDR3 comprises 15 residues. The germline gives CDR1 MNHEY, CDR2 SVGAGI.

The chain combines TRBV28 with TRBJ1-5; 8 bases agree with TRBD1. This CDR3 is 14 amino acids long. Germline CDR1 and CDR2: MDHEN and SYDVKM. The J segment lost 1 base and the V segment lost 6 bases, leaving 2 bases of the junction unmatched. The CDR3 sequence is CASSRTGSNQPQHF. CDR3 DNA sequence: TGTGCCAGCAGCCGGACAGGGAGCAATCAGCCCCAGCATTTT.

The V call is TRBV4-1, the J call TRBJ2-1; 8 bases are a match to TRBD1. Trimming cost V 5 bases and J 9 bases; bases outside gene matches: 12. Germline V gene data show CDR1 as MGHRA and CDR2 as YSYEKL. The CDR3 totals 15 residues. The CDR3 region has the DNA TGCGCCAGCAGCTTCCGACAGGGGCCAGAGAGTGAGCAGTTCTTC. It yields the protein CASSFRQGPESEQFF.

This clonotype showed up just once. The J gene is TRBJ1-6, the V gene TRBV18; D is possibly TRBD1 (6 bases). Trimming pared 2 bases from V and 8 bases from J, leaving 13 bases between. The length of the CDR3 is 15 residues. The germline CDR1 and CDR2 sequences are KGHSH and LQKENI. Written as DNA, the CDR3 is TGTGCCAGCTCACCAGGGGGCGAGTATCATTCACCCCTCCACTTT. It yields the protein CASSPGGEYHSPLHF.

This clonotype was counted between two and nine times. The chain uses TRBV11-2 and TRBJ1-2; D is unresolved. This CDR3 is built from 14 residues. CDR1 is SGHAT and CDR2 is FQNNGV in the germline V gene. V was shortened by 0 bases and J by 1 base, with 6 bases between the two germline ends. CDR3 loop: CASSLDAFNYGYTF. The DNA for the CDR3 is TGTGCCAGCAGCTTAGACGCGTTTAACTATGGCTACACCTTC. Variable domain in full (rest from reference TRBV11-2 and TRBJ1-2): EAGVAQSPRYKIIEKRQSVAFWCNPISGHATLYWYQQILGQGPKLLIQFQNNGVVDDSQLPKDRFSAERLKGVDSTLKIQPAKLEDSAVYLCASSLDAFNYGYTFGSGTRLTVV.

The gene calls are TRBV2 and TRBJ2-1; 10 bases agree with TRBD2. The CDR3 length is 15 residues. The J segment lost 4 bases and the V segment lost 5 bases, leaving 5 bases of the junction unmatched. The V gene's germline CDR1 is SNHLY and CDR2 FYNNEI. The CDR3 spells CASSPLAGFYNEQFF. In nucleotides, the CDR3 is TGTGCCAGCAGTCCACTAGCGGGGTTTTACAATGAGCAGTTCTTC.

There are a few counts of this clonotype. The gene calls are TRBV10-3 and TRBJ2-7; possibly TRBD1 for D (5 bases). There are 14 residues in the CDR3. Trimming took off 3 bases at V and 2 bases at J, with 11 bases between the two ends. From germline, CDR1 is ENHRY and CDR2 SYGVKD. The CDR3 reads CAISDGQRAYEQYF. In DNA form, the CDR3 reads TGTGCCATCAGTGACGGACAAAGGGCCTACGAGCAGTACTTC.

DNA of the CDR3: TGCAGTGCTAGACCTATACTGACAGGAGACTCCTACGAGCAGTACTTC. Protein: CSARPILTGDSYEQYF. The chain employs TRBV20-1 and TRBJ2-7, with TRBD1 as a possible D gene (6 bases). The V and J ends lost 2 bases and 0 bases respectively, with 17 bases between them. CDR3 length: 16 amino acids. The germline V gene encodes CDR1 DFQATT and CDR2 SNEGSKA (reference sequence).

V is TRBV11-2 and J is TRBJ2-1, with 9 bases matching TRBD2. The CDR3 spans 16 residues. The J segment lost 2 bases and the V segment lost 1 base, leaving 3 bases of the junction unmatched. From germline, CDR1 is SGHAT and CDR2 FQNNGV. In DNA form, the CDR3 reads TGTGCCAGCAGCTTAGGCGGGGGGGCTCCCTACAATGAGCAGTTCTTC. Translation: CASSLGGGAPYNEQFF.

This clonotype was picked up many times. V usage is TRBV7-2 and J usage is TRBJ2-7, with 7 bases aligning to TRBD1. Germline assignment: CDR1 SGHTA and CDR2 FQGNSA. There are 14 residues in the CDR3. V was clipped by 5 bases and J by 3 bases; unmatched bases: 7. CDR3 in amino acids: CASSPGDSGYEQYF. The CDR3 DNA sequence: TGTGCCAGCAGCCCAGGGGACAGCGGCTACGAGCAGTACTTC.

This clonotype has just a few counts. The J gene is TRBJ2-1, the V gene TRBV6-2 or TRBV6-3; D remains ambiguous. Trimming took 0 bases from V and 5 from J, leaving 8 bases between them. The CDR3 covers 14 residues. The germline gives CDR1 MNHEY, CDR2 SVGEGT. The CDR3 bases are TGTGCCAGCAGTTACTCAGGAAGAGACAATGAGCAGTTCTTC. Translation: CASSYSGRDNEQFF.

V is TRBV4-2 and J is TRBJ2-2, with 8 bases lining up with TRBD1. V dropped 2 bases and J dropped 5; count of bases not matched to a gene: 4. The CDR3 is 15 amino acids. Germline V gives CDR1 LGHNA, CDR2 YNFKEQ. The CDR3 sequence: CASSQRTGQTGELFF. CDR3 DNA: TGTGCCAGCAGCCAAAGGACAGGGCAGACCGGGGAGCTGTTTTTT.

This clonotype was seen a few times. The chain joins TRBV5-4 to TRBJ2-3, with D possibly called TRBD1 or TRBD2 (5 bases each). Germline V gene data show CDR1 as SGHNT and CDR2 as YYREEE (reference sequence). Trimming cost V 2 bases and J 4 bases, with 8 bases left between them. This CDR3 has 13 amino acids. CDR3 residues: CASSFWGSDTQYF. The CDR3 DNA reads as TGTGCCAGCAGCTTCTGGGGGTCAGATACGCAGTATTTT.

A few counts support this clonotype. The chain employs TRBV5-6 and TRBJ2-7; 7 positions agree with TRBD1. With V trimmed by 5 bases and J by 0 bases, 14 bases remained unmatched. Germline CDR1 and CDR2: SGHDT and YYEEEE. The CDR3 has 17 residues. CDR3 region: CASSLIGTALFSYEQYF. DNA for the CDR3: TGTGCCAGCAGTCTTATTGGGACAGCGCTTTTCTCCTACGAGCAGTACTTC. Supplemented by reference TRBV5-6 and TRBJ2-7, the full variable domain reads DAGVTQSPTHLIKTRGQQVTLRCSPKSGHDTVSWYQQALGQGPQFIFQYYEEEERQRGNFPDRFSGHQFPNYSSELNVNALLLGDSALYLCASSLIGTALFSYEQYFGPGTRLTVT.

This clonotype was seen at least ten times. CDR3 region: CASSLGPQGAVTTGELFF. CDR3 nucleotides: TGTGCCAGCAGCTTAGGTCCCCAGGGGGCGGTCACGACCGGGGAGCTGTTTTTT. This chain connects TRBV7-6 to TRBJ2-2; 8 bases match TRBD1. The CDR3 runs 18 residues. J was trimmed by 5 bases and V by 1 base; bases with no gene match: 12. Per the germline V gene, CDR1 is SGHVS and CDR2 is FNYEAQ.

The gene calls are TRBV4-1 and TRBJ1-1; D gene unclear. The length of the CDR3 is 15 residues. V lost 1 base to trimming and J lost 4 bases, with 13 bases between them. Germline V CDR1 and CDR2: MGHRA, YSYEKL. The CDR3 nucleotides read TGCGCCAGCAGCCAAGTCTATAGCGATGGCACTGAAGCTTTCTTT. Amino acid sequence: CASSQVYSDGTEAFF.

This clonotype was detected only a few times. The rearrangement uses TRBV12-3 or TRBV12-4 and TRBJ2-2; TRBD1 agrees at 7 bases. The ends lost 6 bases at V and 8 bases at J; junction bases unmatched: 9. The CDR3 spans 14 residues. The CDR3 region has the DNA TGTGCCAGCAGCGGGACAGCCCGTCCGGGGGAGCTGTTTTTT. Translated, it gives CASSGTARPGELFF.

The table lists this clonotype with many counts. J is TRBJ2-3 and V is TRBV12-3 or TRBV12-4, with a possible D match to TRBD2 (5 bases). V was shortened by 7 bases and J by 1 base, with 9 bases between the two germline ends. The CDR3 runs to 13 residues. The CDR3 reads CASKERGTDTQYF. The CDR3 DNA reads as TGTGCCAGCAAGGAGAGGGGCACAGATACGCAGTATTTT.

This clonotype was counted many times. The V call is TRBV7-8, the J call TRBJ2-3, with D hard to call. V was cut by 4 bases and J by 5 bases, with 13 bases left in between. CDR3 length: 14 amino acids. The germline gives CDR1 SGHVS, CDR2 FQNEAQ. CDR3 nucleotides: TGTGCCAGCAGCTCCCCCAGATGGGGAGATACGCAGTATTTT. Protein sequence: CASSSPRWGDTQYF.

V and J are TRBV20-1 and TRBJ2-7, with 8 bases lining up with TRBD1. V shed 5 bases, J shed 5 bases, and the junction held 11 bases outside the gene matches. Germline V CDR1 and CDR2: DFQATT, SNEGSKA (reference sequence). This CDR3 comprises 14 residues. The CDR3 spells CSARGQGTLHEQYF. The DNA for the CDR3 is TGCAGTGCTCGCGGACAGGGAACCCTCCACGAGCAGTACTTC.

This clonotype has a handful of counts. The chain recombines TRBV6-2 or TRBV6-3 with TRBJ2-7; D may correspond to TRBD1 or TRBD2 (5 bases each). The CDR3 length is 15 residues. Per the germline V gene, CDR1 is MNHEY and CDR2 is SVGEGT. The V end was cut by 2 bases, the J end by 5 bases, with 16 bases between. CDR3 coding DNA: TGTGCCAGCAGTTACGACCCTTACGGGACCCACGAGCAGTACTTC. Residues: CASSYDPYGTHEQYF.

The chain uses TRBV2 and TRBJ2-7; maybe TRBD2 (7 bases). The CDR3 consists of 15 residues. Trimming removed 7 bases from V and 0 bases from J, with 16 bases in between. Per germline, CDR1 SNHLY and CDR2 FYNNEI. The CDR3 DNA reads TGTGCCAGCACAAGCCGGGGGGCGAGCTCCTACGAGCAGTACTTC. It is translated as CASTSRGASSYEQYF. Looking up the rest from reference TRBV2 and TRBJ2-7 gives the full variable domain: EPEVTQTPSHQVTQMGQEVILRCVPISNHLYFYWYRQILGQKVEFLVSFYNNEISEKSEIFDDQFSVERPDGSNFTLKIRSTKLEDSAMYFCASTSRGASSYEQYFGPGTRLTVT.